The 19 T cell receptor beta chains presented below share a single source sample, sequenced in a study of cytomegalovirus exposure and HLA in healthy donors. Clones were read by immunoSEQ multiplex PCR, and TCRdb kept only the in-frame ones, dropping some. The sample lists about 200,000 clones; around 87% were seen once. The sequenced sample was PBMCs. The receptors here all came from a woman aged 18-35 years in good health and CMV-seropositive.

The chain joins TRBV7-6 to TRBJ2-5; 7 bases line up with TRBD1. J was trimmed by 4 bases and V by 0 bases; bases with no gene match: 8. The CDR3 contains 16 residues. Per germline, CDR1 SGHVS and CDR2 FNYEAQ. CDR3 residues: CASSLARTGASETQYF. In nucleotides, the CDR3 is TGTGCCAGCAGCTTAGCCCGGACAGGCGCCTCAGAGACCCAGTACTTC.

The gene calls are TRBV19 and TRBJ2-7; weak D call: TRBD1 (7 bases). The CDR3 contains 14 residues. The germline V gene encodes CDR1 LNHDA and CDR2 SQIVND (reference sequence). V lost 4 bases and J lost 3, with 13 bases in between. The CDR3 is CASSTQGGIYEQYF. The CDR3 DNA is TGTGCCAGTAGTACCCAGGGGGGAATCTACGAGCAGTACTTC.

This chain joins TRBV19 and TRBJ2-5, with 7 positions matching TRBD1. The CDR3 is made up of 14 amino acids. Losses at the gene ends were 6 bases for V and 7 bases for J; bases not matched to a gene: 11. Germline CDR1 and CDR2: LNHDA and SQIVND (reference sequence). The chain's CDR3 is CASRETGPDGTQYF. The CDR3 DNA follows: TGTGCCAGTAGAGAGACAGGGCCAGATGGGACCCAGTACTTC.

The count of this clone is one. The rearrangement uses TRBV11-2 and TRBJ1-3, with D maybe TRBD1 (5 bases). CDR1 and CDR2 from the germline V gene are SGHAT and FQNNGV. CDR3 length equals 15 residues. Trimming left V 5 bases short and J 3 bases short, with 14 bases between. CDR3 in amino acids: CASSVDPGGGNTIYF. The CDR3 DNA reads TGTGCCAGCAGCGTCGATCCGGGGGGTGGAAACACCATATATTTT.

This clone appeared a few times. V gene TRBV7-6 combines with J gene TRBJ2-7; 10 nucleotides line up with TRBD2. Per the germline V gene, CDR1 is SGHVS and CDR2 is FNYEAQ. The CDR3 contains 15 residues. Trimming took 1 base from V and 3 from J; bases not matched to a gene: 3. This chain's CDR3 is CASSLEPSGSYEQYF. The CDR3 bases are TGTGCCAGCAGCTTAGAGCCTAGCGGGAGCTACGAGCAGTACTTC. Full variable domain (outside the CDR3, taken from reference TRBV7-6 and TRBJ2-7): GAGVSQSPRYKVTKRGQDVALRCDPISGHVSLYWYRQALGQGPEFLTYFNYEAQQDKSGLPNDRFSAERPEGSISTLTIQRTEQRDSAMYRCASSLEPSGSYEQYFGPGTRLTVT.

V usage is TRBV9 and J usage is TRBJ2-7; D is undetermined. This CDR3 has 14 residues. The V and J ends lost 2 bases and 2 bases respectively, with 11 bases between them. Germline lookup yields CDR1 SGDLS and CDR2 YYNGEE. The CDR3 reads CASSVLADTYEQYF. CDR3 DNA: TGTGCCAGCAGCGTTTTGGCAGATACCTACGAGCAGTACTTC. The full variable domain, completed using reference TRBV9 and TRBJ2-7, is DSGVTQTPKHLITATGQRVTLRCSPRSGDLSVYWYQQSLDQGLQFLIQYYNGEERAKGNILERFSAQQFPDLHSELNLSSLELGDSALYFCASSVLADTYEQYFGPGTRLTVT.

This clone is a singleton in its sample. The V and J genes are TRBV6-1 and TRBJ2-7; TRBD2 agrees at 13 bases. V dropped 11 bases and J dropped 0; count of bases not matched to a gene: 7. In germline, CDR1 is MNHNS, CDR2 SASEGT. CDR3 size: 15 residues. CDR3 sequence reads: CAVIRTSGSSYEQYF. DNA of the CDR3: TGTGCCGTCATAAGGACTAGCGGGAGCTCCTACGAGCAGTACTTC.

This clone occurred once. The chain recombines TRBV27 with TRBJ1-4; 8 nucleotides align to TRBD1. Germline CDR1 is MNHEY and CDR2 is SMNVEV (reference sequence). CDR3 size: 14 residues. Losses at the gene ends were 6 bases for V and 4 bases for J; bases not matched to a gene: 4. CDR3 loop: CASRNRGGNEKLFF. CDR3 DNA: TGTGCCAGCAGGAACAGGGGGGGTAATGAAAAACTGTTTTTT.

The V call is TRBV28, the J call TRBJ2-1; 7 bases are shared with TRBD1. V trimming: 5 bases; J trimming: 4 bases; junction bases outside the gene matches: 14. Per the germline V gene, CDR1 is MDHEN and CDR2 is SYDVKM. The CDR3 consists of 17 residues. CDR3 sequence (DNA): TGTGCCAGCAGTCAACCTCAGACAGGGACGCGGTACAATGAGCAGTTCTTC. This gives the protein CASSQPQTGTRYNEQFF.

Here the CDR3 reads CASSLTGFGNNEQFF. The CDR3 coding sequence is TGCGCCAGCAGCCTAACAGGGTTCGGGAACAATGAGCAGTTCTTC. The chain combines TRBV5-1 with TRBJ2-1; D might be TRBD1 (6 bases). Germline CDR1 reads SGHRS; CDR2 reads YFSETQ. V was cut by 4 bases and J by 5 bases, with 16 bases left in between. This CDR3 region has 15 residues.

The chain has TRBV7-9 and TRBJ2-7; 10 nucleotides align to TRBD1. The CDR3 totals 14 residues. V was clipped by 2 bases and J by 5 bases; unmatched bases: 3. The germline CDR1 and CDR2 sequences are SEHNR and FQNEAQ (reference sequence). Written as DNA, the CDR3 is TGTGCCAGCAGCTTATGGGACAGGGGCCACGAGCAGTACTTC. Encoded protein: CASSLWDRGHEQYF.

V usage is TRBV11-2 and J usage is TRBJ2-7, with D perhaps TRBD2 (6 bases). The ends were cut back, 3 bases at V and 3 bases at J, with 9 bases in the middle. There are 13 residues in the CDR3. CDR1 and CDR2 from the germline V gene are SGHAT and FQNNGV. CDR3 in amino acids: CASSFGGNYEQYF. The DNA of the CDR3 is TGTGCCAGCAGCTTCGGGGGTAACTACGAGCAGTACTTC.

DNA of the CDR3: TGTGCCAGCAGCCCACAGGGCCCCCAGTACTTC. Its translation: CASSPQGPQYF. This rearrangement joins TRBV7-2 to TRBJ2-5, with D possibly TRBD1 on 6 matching bases. CDR1 and CDR2 from the germline V gene are SGHTA and FQGNSA. Trimming stripped 5 bases from V and 9 bases from J, with 10 bases between. This CDR3 has 11 residues.

The gene calls are TRBV4-1 and TRBJ2-5; 7 nucleotides line up with TRBD1. The J segment lost 5 bases and the V segment lost 0 bases, leaving 9 bases of the junction unmatched. Germline CDR1 is MGHRA and CDR2 is YSYEKL. The CDR3 sequence is 16 residues long. The CDR3, as DNA: TGCGCCAGCAGCCAAGAGAAAGGGACAGCCGGGGAGACCCAGTACTTC. The encoded protein is CASSQEKGTAGETQYF.

This chain joins TRBV27 and TRBJ2-5, with 8 bases that match TRBD2. This CDR3 region has 16 residues. CDR1 MNHEY and CDR2 SMNVEV come from the germline V gene (reference sequence). V shed 8 bases, J shed 4 bases, and the junction held 15 bases outside the gene matches. As DNA, the CDR3 is TGTGCCAGCGCGCCTCTAAACCCGCGGGAGGCAGAGACCCAGTACTTC. This encodes CASAPLNPREAETQYF.

This clone was recorded a few times. The V gene is TRBV5-6, the J gene TRBJ2-7, with 10 bases that match TRBD1. Germline trimming cut 4 bases from V and 7 bases from J; bases unmatched to any gene: 8. The CDR3 totals 14 residues. Germline V lookup: CDR1 SGHDT, CDR2 YYEEEE. The CDR3 here is CASSPGTGDREQYF. The CDR3 coding sequence is TGTGCCAGCAGCCCTGGGACAGGGGATCGGGAGCAGTACTTC.

The chain uses TRBV19 and TRBJ2-7; possible D gene TRBD2, 5 bases. CDR1 and CDR2 from the germline V gene are LNHDA and SQIVND (reference sequence). V lost 7 bases and J 3 bases, leaving 7 bases between the germline ends. This CDR3 is built from 11 residues. The CDR3 DNA is TGTGCCAGTACCCGGGACTACGAGCAGTACTTC. Its translation is CASTRDYEQYF.

This clone was picked up one time. This chain links TRBV6-6 with TRBJ1-5; maybe TRBD1 (6 bases). Germline V CDR1 and CDR2: MNHNY, SVGAGI (reference sequence). Trimming shortened V by 6 bases and J by 8 bases, and 20 bases separated the two germline ends. This CDR3 spans 15 amino acids. Here the CDR3 DNA reads TGTGCCAGCAGCCGAACCGGGACAACCTATGAGCCCCAGCATTTT. It encodes CASSRTGTTYEPQHF.

The chain employs TRBV15 and TRBJ1-2, with no clear D. V was pared by 0 bases and J by 8 bases, with 13 bases between. Germline values: CDR1 LNHNV, CDR2 YYDKDF (reference sequence). CDR3 length: 14 residues. Here the CDR3 reads CATSRDSRGGGYTF. CDR3 nucleotides: TGTGCCACCAGCAGAGATAGCCGGGGAGGAGGCTACACCTTC.